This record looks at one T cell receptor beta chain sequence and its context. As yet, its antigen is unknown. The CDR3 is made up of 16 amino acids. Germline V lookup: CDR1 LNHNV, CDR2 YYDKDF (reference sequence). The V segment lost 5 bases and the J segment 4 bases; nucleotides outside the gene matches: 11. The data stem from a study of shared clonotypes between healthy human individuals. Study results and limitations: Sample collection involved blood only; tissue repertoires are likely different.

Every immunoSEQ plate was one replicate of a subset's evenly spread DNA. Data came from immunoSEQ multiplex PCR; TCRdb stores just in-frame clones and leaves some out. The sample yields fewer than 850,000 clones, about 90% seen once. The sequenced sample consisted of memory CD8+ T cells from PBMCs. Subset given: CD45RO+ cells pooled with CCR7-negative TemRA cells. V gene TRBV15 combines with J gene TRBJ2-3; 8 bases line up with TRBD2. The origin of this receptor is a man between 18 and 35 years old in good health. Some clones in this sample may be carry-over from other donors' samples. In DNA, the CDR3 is TGTGCCACCAGCGTAAGCGGGAGTCGTCCTGCAGATACGCAGTATTTT. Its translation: CATSVSGSRPADTQYF.